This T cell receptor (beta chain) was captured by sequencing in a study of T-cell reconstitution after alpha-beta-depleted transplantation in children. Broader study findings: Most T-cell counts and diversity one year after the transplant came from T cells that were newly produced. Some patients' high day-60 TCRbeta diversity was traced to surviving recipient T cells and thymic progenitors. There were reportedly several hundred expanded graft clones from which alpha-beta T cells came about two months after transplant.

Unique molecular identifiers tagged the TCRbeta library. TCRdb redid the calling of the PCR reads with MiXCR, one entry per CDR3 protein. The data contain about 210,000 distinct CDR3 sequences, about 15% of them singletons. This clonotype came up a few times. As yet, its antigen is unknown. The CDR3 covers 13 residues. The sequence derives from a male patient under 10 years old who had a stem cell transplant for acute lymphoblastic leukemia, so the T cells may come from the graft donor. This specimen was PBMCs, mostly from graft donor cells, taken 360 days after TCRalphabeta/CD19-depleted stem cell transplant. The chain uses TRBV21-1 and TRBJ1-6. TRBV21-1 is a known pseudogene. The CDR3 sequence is CASTGDYNSPLHF. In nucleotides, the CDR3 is TGTGCCAGCACGGGTGATTATAATTCACCCCTCCACTTT.